This is a list of T cell receptor beta chains from one sample in a study of T cell responses to AZD1222 COVID-19 vaccine. Generated by immunoSEQ multiplex PCR, the TCRdb table keeps only in-frame clones and is missing some. The sample carries under 130,000 clones, around 94% recorded once. Sequencing used peripheral blood, obtained on day 0 of AZD1222 vaccination. Receptors were obtained from an adult in good health. Both conserved end residues are trimmed from each CDR3. The order of the fields is clone size, J gene, V gene, CDR3 protein. Clone size, where shown, is once, few, many, or a class for clones that have expanded.

clone_size: -
j_call: TRBJ1-1
v_call: TRBV27
cdr3_aa: ASRLQGGNTEAF

clone_size: -
j_call: TRBJ1-1
v_call: TRBV18
cdr3_aa: ASSPNPDGTEAF

clone_size: once
j_call: TRBJ1-2
v_call: TRBV11-2
cdr3_aa: ASSLERAARGYT

clone_size: -
j_call: TRBJ1-2
v_call: TRBV19
cdr3_aa: ASSIGRGGYT

clone_size: -
j_call: TRBJ2-2
v_call: TRBV7-9
cdr3_aa: ASRLNTGELF

clone_size: -
j_call: TRBJ1-1
v_call: TRBV19
cdr3_aa: ASSIQGVGNTEAF

clone_size: -
j_call: TRBJ2-7
v_call: TRBV30
cdr3_aa: ALGPLGREQY

clone_size: -
j_call: TRBJ1-2
v_call: TRBV7-8
cdr3_aa: ASSKDQGLDYGYT

clone_size: once
j_call: TRBJ1-2
v_call: TRBV6-5
cdr3_aa: ASRETNYGYT

clone_size: -
j_call: TRBJ1-3
v_call: TRBV11-2
cdr3_aa: ASSPLLRTGYSGNTIY

clone_size: -
j_call: TRBJ1-2
v_call: TRBV15
cdr3_aa: ATSRRSGGADGYT

clone_size: once
j_call: TRBJ1-3
v_call: TRBV12-5
cdr3_aa: ASGLVVGRSGNTIY

clone_size: -
j_call: TRBJ2-7
v_call: TRBV18
cdr3_aa: ASSPPLGTGSYEQY

clone_size: -
j_call: TRBJ1-1
v_call: TRBV6-5
cdr3_aa: ASRVGQANTEAF

clone_size: -
j_call: TRBJ1-4
v_call: TRBV5-4
cdr3_aa: ASSLGGSGRRNEKLF

clone_size: -
j_call: TRBJ2-7
v_call: TRBV5-4
cdr3_aa: ASSLIAGYEQY

clone_size: -
j_call: TRBJ1-2
v_call: TRBV5-6
cdr3_aa: ASSTTGGRGYT

clone_size: -
j_call: TRBJ1-5
v_call: TRBV6-5
cdr3_aa: ASSTGTVNQPQH

clone_size: -
j_call: TRBJ1-4
v_call: TRBV7-9
cdr3_aa: ASSSTGTLAEKLF

clone_size: -
j_call: TRBJ1-1
v_call: TRBV7-9
cdr3_aa: ASSLSGNTEAF

clone_size: -
j_call: TRBJ2-5
v_call: TRBV27
cdr3_aa: ASRGYRGRRETQY

clone_size: -
j_call: TRBJ1-2
v_call: TRBV5-4
cdr3_aa: ASSSQGANYGYT

clone_size: few
j_call: TRBJ2-4
v_call: TRBV9
cdr3_aa: ASSVAASRSKNIQY

clone_size: -
j_call: TRBJ1-4
v_call: TRBV28
cdr3_aa: ASSARQGTPKNSTNEKLF

clone_size: -
j_call: TRBJ2-1
v_call: TRBV7-2
cdr3_aa: ASSFRGSYNEQF

clone_size: -
j_call: TRBJ2-1
v_call: TRBV30
cdr3_aa: AWKGLAGVNEQF

clone_size: -
j_call: TRBJ1-5
v_call: TRBV5-1
cdr3_aa: ASSPRTGGNQPQH

clone_size: -
j_call: TRBJ1-4
v_call: TRBV6-2/TRBV6-3
cdr3_aa: ASSYMEEKLF

clone_size: -
j_call: TRBJ1-4
v_call: TRBV5-5
cdr3_aa: ASSSLTGTGGEKLF

clone_size: -
j_call: TRBJ1-3
v_call: TRBV12-5
cdr3_aa: ASGLGNRSSGNTIY

clone_size: -
j_call: TRBJ2-1
v_call: TRBV14
cdr3_aa: ASSLLPGLIDEQF

clone_size: -
j_call: TRBJ2-7
v_call: TRBV4-1
cdr3_aa: ASSQDARGRDWD

clone_size: -
j_call: TRBJ2-2
v_call: TRBV19
cdr3_aa: ASSIDLGVNTGELF

clone_size: once
j_call: TRBJ2-2
v_call: TRBV6-2/TRBV6-3
cdr3_aa: ASSRTGELF

clone_size: -
j_call: TRBJ2-7
v_call: TRBV2
cdr3_aa: ATSWGYTRESEQY

clone_size: -
j_call: TRBJ2-7
v_call: TRBV7-3
cdr3_aa: ASSRDRTYEQY

clone_size: -
j_call: TRBJ2-1
v_call: TRBV5-4
cdr3_aa: ASSLALGLVSEQF

clone_size: once
j_call: TRBJ2-6
v_call: TRBV5-1
cdr3_aa: ASGPGGANVLT

clone_size: once
j_call: TRBJ1-4
v_call: TRBV6-2/TRBV6-3
cdr3_aa: ASSSDPAIRELF

clone_size: -
j_call: TRBJ2-7
v_call: TRBV21-1
cdr3_aa: ASSSGRRDRSEKAYEQY

clone_size: -
j_call: TRBJ1-5
v_call: TRBV4-1
cdr3_aa: ASSQVSVTQPQH

clone_size: once
j_call: TRBJ1-2
v_call: TRBV19
cdr3_aa: ASSGHTAT

clone_size: -
j_call: TRBJ2-7
v_call: TRBV2
cdr3_aa: ASSEGPGTGYLEQY

clone_size: -
j_call: TRBJ1-1
v_call: TRBV28
cdr3_aa: ASSLEVKAEAF

clone_size: once
j_call: TRBJ1-2
v_call: TRBV7-2
cdr3_aa: ASSLTHEDYGYT